This T cell receptor (beta chain) was profiled in a study of spatial heterogeneity in lung cancer. The CDR3 totals 14 residues. V lost 0 bases to trimming and J lost 7 bases; unmatched junction nucleotides: 5. Germline V CDR1 and CDR2: GTSNPN, SVGIG (reference sequence). Documented time point: sample taken at primary tumor resection. TCRdb re-called the 5' RACE reads with MiXCR, one entry per CDR3 protein. Of about 45,000 distinct CDR3 sequences listed, over 6.5% are singletons. Specimen: PBMCs, collected at surgery. This chain uses TRBV30 with TRBJ1-1; TRBD1 matches 10 bases. The TCR comes from a female donor with early-stage non-small cell lung cancer. The DNA for the CDR3 is TGTGCCTGGAGTGTACCCGGGACAGGGGTTGAAGCTTTCTTT. As protein: CAWSVPGTGVEAFF. Complete variable domain (other parts from reference TRBV30 and TRBJ1-1): SQTIHQWPATLVQPVGSPLSLECTVEGTSNPNLYWYRQAAGRGLQLLFYSVGIGQISSEVPQNLSASRPQDRQFILSSKKLLLSDSGFYLCAWSVPGTGVEAFFGQGTRLTVV.